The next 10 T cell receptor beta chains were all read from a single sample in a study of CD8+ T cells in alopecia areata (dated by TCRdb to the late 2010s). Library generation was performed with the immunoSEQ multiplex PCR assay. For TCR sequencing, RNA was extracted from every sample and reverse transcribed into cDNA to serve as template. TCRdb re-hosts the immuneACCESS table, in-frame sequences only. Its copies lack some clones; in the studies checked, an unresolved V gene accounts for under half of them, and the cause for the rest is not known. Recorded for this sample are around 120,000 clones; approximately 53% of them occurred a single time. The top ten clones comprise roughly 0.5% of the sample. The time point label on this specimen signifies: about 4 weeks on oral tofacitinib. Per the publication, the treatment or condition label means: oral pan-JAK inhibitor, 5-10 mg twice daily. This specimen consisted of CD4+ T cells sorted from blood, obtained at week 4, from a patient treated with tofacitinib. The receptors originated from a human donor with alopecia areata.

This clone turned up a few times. In nucleotides, the CDR3 is TGCAGCGTTACCCCATCCACCTACGAGCAGTACTTC. Protein: CSVTPSTYEQYF. The V and J genes are TRBV29-1 and TRBJ2-7; D is ambiguous. The length of the CDR3 is 12 residues. From germline, CDR1 is SQVTM and CDR2 ANQGSEA. Between the trimmed V and J ends, which lost 5 bases and 2 bases, there was a span of 10 bases.

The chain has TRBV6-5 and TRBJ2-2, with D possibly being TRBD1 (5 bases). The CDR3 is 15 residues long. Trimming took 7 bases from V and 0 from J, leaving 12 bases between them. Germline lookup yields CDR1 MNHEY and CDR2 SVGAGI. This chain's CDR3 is CASKLAGTNTGELFF. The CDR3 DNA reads TGTGCCAGCAAGTTGGCAGGGACGAACACCGGGGAGCTGTTTTTT.

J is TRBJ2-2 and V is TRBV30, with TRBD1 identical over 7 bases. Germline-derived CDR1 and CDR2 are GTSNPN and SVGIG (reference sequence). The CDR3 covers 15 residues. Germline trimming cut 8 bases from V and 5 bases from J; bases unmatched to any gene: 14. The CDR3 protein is CAGKGRQGMTGELFF. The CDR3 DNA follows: TGTGCCGGGAAGGGAAGACAGGGAATGACCGGGGAGCTGTTTTTT.

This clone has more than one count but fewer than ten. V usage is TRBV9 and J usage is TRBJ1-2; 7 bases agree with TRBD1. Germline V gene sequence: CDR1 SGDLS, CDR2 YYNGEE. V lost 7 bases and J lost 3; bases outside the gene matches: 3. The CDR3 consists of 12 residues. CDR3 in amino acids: CASGDSDYGYTF. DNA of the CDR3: TGTGCCAGCGGGGACAGTGACTATGGCTACACCTTC.

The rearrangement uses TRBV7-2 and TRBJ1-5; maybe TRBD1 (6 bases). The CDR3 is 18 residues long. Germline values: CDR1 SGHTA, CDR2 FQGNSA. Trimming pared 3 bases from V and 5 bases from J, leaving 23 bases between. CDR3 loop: CASSLAPPGTPGDQPQHF. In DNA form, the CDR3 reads TGTGCCAGCAGCTTGGCCCCCCCCGGGACACCGGGGGATCAGCCCCAGCATTTT.

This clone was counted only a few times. CDR3 DNA sequence: TGTGCCTGGAGTGCACCACTCCGGACAGGGGGTCAGCCCCAGCATTTT. Protein sequence: CAWSAPLRTGGQPQHF. The chain links TRBV30 to TRBJ1-5; 10 bases match TRBD1. The germline V gene has CDR1 GTSNPN and CDR2 SVGIG (reference sequence). V shed 1 base, J shed 6 bases, and the junction held 9 bases outside the gene matches. The CDR3 has 16 amino acids.

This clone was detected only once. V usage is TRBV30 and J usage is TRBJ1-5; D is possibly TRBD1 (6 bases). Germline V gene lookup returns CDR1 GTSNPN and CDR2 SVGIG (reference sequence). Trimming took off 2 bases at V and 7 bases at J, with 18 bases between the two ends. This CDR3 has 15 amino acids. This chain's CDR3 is CAWSPGQRRGQPQHF. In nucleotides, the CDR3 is TGTGCCTGGAGTCCGGGACAAAGAAGAGGGCAGCCCCAGCATTTT.

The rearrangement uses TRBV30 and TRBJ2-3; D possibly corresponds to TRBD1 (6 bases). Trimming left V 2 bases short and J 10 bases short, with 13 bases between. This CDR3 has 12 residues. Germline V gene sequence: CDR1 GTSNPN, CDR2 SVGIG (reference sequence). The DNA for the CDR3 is TGTGCCTGGAGTCAGGGGCCTAGAGCGCAGTATTTT. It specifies CAWSQGPRAQYF.

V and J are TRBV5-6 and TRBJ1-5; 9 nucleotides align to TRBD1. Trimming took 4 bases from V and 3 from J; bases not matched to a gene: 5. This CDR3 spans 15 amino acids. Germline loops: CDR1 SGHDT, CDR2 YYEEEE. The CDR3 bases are TGTGCCAGCAGCCCGACAGGGGGATACAATCAGCCCCAGCATTTT. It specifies CASSPTGGYNQPQHF.

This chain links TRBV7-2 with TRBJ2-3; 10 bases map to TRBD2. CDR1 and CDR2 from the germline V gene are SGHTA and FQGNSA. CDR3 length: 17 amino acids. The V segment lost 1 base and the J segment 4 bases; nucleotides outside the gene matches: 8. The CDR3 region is CASSLEASGSVADTQYF. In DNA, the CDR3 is TGTGCCAGCAGCTTAGAGGCTAGCGGGAGTGTCGCAGATACGCAGTATTTT.